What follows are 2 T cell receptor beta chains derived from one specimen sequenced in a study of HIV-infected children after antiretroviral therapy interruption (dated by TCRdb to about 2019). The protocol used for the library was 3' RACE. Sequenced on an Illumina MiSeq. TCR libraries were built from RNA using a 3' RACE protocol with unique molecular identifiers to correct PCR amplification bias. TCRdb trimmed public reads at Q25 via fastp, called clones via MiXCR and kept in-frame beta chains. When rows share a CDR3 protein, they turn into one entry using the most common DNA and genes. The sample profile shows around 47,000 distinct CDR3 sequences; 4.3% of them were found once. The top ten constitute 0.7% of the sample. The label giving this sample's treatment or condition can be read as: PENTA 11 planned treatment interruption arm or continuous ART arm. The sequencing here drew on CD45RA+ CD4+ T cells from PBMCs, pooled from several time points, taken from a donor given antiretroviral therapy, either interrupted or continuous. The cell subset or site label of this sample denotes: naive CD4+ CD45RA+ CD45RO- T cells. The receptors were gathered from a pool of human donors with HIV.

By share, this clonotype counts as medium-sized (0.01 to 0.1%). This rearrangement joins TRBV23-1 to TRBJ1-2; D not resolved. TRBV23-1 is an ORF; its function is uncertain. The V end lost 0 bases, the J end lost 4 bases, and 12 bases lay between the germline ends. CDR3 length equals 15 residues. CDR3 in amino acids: CASSQSGPKSYGYTF. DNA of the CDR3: TGCGCCAGCAGTCAATCCGGCCCGAAATCCTATGGCTACACCTTC.

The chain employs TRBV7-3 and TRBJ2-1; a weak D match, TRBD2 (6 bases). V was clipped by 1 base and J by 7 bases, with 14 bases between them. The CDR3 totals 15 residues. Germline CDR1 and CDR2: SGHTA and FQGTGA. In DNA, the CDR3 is TGTGCCAGCAGCTTAAACGGGGGTTTGGCAAATGAGCAGTTCTTC. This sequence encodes CASSLNGGLANEQFF.